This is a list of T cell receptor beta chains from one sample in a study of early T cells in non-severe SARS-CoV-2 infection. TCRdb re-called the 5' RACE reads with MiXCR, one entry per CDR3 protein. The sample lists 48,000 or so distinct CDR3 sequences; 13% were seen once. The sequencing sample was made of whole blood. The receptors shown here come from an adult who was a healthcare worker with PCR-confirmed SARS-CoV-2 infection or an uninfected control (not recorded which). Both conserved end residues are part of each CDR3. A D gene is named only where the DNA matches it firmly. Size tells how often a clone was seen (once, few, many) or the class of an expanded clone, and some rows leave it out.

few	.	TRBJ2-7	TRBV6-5	CASSYSTAGAEQYF	TGTGCCAGCAGTTACTCGACGGCAGGGGCCGAGCAGTACTTC
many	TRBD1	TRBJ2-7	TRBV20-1	CSTRDRGHEQYF	TGCAGTACTAGAGACAGGGGACACGAGCAGTACTTC
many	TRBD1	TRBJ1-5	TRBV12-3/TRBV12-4	CASSPGTGHQPQHF	TGTGCCAGCAGCCCGGGGACAGGGCATCAGCCCCAGCATTTT
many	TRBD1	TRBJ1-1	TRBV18	CASSPRGQWDTEAFF	TGTGCCAGCTCACCCCGGGGACAGTGGGACACTGAAGCTTTCTTT
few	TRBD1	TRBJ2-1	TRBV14	CASSQDDRADYNEQFF	TGTGCCAGCAGCCAAGATGACAGGGCGGACTACAATGAGCAGTTCTTC
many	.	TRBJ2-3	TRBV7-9	CASSFGGTSTDTQYF	TGTGCCAGCAGCTTCGGGGGGACAAGCACAGATACGCAGTATTTT
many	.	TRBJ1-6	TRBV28	CASSPLIQANSPLHF	TGTGCCAGCAGTCCCTTGATACAAGCTAATTCACCCCTCCACTTT
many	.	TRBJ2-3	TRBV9	CASSPRVAPDTQYF	TGTGCCAGCAGTCCCCGGGTCGCCCCAGATACGCAGTATTTT
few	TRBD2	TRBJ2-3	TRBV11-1	CASSFGGRALDTQYF	TGTGCCAGCAGCTTCGGCGGGAGGGCCTTGGATACGCAGTATTTT
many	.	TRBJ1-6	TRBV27	CASSLRPPWGSPLHF	TGTGCCAGCAGTCTTCGACCCCCTTGGGGTTCACCCCTCCACTTT
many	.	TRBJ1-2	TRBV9	CASSVGVGGDYGYTF	TGTGCCAGCAGCGTAGGGGTAGGCGGAGATTATGGCTACACCTTC
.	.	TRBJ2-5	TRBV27	CASSSTHLPRETQYF	TGTGCCAGCAGTTCGACCCACCTACCTCGGGAGACCCAGTACTTC
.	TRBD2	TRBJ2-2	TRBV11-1	CASSLRFGTRSDTGELFF	TGTGCCAGCAGCTTAAGATTTGGGACTAGAAGTGACACCGGGGAGCTGTTTTTT
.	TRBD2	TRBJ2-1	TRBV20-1	CSGERLAGGNEQFF	TGCAGTGGGGAGAGACTAGCGGGAGGGAATGAGCAGTTCTTC
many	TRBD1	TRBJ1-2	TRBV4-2	CASSQRGTGFNYGYTF	TGTGCCAGCAGCCAAAGAGGGACAGGGTTTAACTATGGCTACACCTTC
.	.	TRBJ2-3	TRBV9	CASSVGTTDTQYF	TGTGCCAGCAGCGTAGGAACCACAGATACGCAGTATTTT
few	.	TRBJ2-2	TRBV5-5	CASSSDKLYRELFF	TGTGCCAGCAGCTCGGACAAATTGTACCGGGAGCTGTTTTTT
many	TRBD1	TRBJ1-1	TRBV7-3	CASSSTGTVRGTEAFF	TGTGCCAGCAGCTCAACCGGGACAGTAAGGGGGACTGAAGCTTTCTTT
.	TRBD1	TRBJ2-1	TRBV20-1	CSASRGRRHNEQFF	TGCAGTGCCAGCAGGGGGCGAAGGCACAATGAGCAGTTCTTC
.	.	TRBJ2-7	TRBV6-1	CASSSRGGLDEQYF	TGTGCCAGCAGCTCTAGAGGGGGGCTAGACGAGCAGTACTTC
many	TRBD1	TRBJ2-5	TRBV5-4	CASSPDRGETQYF	TGTGCCAGCAGCCCGGACAGGGGAGAGACCCAGTACTTC
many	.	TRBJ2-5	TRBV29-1	CSGREYQETQYF	TGCAGCGGCCGGGAGTACCAAGAGACCCAGTACTTC
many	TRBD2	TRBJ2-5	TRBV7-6	CASSPGAGVRAETQYF	TGTGCCAGCAGCCCCGGGGCGGGAGTGAGGGCGGAGACCCAGTACTTC
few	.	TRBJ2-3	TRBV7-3	CASSLTSDRDTQYF	TGTGCCAGCAGCTTAACGAGTGACCGAGATACGCAGTATTTT
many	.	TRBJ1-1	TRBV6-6	CASFKPGGWTEAFF	TGTGCCAGCTTCAAACCCGGAGGTTGGACTGAAGCTTTCTTT
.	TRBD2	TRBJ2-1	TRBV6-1	CASSPRTSGRRGPHNEQFF	TGTGCCAGCAGCCCCCGGACTAGCGGGAGGAGGGGCCCTCACAATGAGCAGTTCTTC
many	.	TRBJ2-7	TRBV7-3	CASSSGLPSRGASYEQYF	TGTGCCAGCAGCTCCGGTCTTCCTTCGAGGGGAGCCTCCTACGAGCAGTACTTC
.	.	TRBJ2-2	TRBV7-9	CASSSLTYSLEELFF	TGTGCCAGCAGCTCGCTAACCTATTCCTTGGAGGAGCTGTTTTTT
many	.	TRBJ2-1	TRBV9	CASSVVTSYNEQFF	TGTGCCAGCAGCGTGGTGACCTCCTACAATGAGCAGTTCTTC
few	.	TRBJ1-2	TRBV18	CASSPVVHFNTAYTF	TGTGCCAGCTCACCCGTCGTCCACTTCAATACCGCCTACACCTTC
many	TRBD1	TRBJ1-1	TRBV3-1	CASSQGLRGQGLGAFF	TGTGCCAGCAGCCAAGGGTTACGTGGACAGGGATTAGGTGCTTTCTTT
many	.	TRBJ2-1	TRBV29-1	CSVSIGGRGSAEQFF	TGCAGCGTCTCTATCGGGGGCAGGGGGTCGGCAGAGCAGTTCTTC
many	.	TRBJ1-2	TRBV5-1	CASSLGSDGGYTF	TGCGCCAGCAGCCTGGGGTCGGACGGTGGCTACACCTTC